These 14 T cell receptor beta chains share one sample of origin, sequenced in a study of shared clonotypes between healthy human individuals. Positively selected for CCR7, the CD45RO-negative cells used as naive CD8 cells excluded terminally differentiated effector memory CD45RA+ cells. The assay was immunoSEQ multiplex PCR, and TCRdb's table has in-frame clones only and misses some. The data show about 2,200,000 clones, 90% to 95% seen once. Sequenced sample: naive CD8+ T cells from PBMCs. The receptors shown here come from a young man in good health. Some clones in this sample may be carry-over from other donors' samples.

This clone has just one count. The chain has TRBV11-2 and TRBJ1-1; D ambiguous. Germline CDR1 SGHAT, CDR2 FQNNGV. Trimming took 4 bases from V and 3 from J, leaving 9 bases between them. The CDR3 covers 13 residues. Written as DNA, the CDR3 is TGTGCCAGCAGCTCAATGGGGTACACTGAAGCTTTCTTT. As protein: CASSSMGYTEAFF.

J is TRBJ1-4 and V is TRBV7-9; 7 nucleotides match TRBD1. The CDR3 runs to 13 residues. The V and J ends lost 7 bases and 8 bases, in that order; junction bases with no gene match: 7. Germline lookup yields CDR1 SEHNR and CDR2 FQNEAQ (reference sequence). This CDR3 is CASMKGAGEKLFF. DNA for the CDR3: TGTGCCAGCATGAAGGGGGCAGGAGAAAAACTGTTTTTT.

This chain connects TRBV6-1 to TRBJ1-5; D unresolved. Germline V gene lookup returns CDR1 MNHNS and CDR2 SASEGT. The length of the CDR3 is 16 residues. With 1 base removed from V and 3 bases from J, the gap between germline ends came to 13 bases. The CDR3 sequence: CASSEDGRSPNQPQHF. In DNA, the CDR3 is TGTGCCAGCAGTGAAGATGGCAGGTCCCCCAATCAGCCCCAGCATTTT.

The chain is built from TRBV11-2 and TRBJ2-5; 7 bases line up with TRBD2. This CDR3 is 16 amino acids long. Germline V lookup: CDR1 SGHAT, CDR2 FQNNGV. V lost 3 bases, J lost 4 bases, and 11 bases stayed unmatched. The CDR3 spells CASSFWAGEERETQYF. As DNA, the CDR3 is TGTGCCAGCAGCTTCTGGGCGGGGGAGGAAAGAGAGACCCAGTACTTC.

Details on this clone: This sample includes further DNA sequences coding for the same CDR3. The genes are TRBV11-2 and TRBJ2-7; 9 bases map to TRBD2. Germline trimming cut 1 base from V and 5 bases from J; bases unmatched to any gene: 3. This CDR3 contains 14 residues. The germline V gene encodes CDR1 SGHAT and CDR2 FQNNGV. The CDR3 reads CASSLGAGGHEQYF. In nucleotides, the CDR3 is TGTGCCAGCAGCTTAGGAGCGGGGGGCCACGAGCAGTACTTC. The full variable domain, its missing parts supplied by reference TRBV11-2 and TRBJ2-7, is EAGVAQSPRYKIIEKRQSVAFWCNPISGHATLYWYQQILGQGPKLLIQFQNNGVVDDSQLPKDRFSAERLKGVDSTLKIQPAKLEDSAVYLCASSLGAGGHEQYFGPGTRLTVT.

Only one count was recorded for this clone. This rearrangement joins TRBV29-1 to TRBJ2-7; D might be TRBD1 or TRBD2, each matching 6 bases. The length of the CDR3 is 15 residues. CDR1 SQVTM and CDR2 ANQGSEA come from the germline V gene. V lost 4 bases to trimming and J lost 5 bases, with 21 bases between them. CDR3 DNA: TGCAGCGTTGGGGCCATGGGGGCAAGGGGGGACGAGCAGTACTTC. This codes for CSVGAMGARGDEQYF.

This sequence joins TRBV27 and TRBJ1-1; possible D gene TRBD1, 5 bases. V lost 2 bases and J 4 bases, leaving 11 bases between the germline ends. This CDR3 region has 14 residues. Germline CDR1 is MNHEY and CDR2 is SMNVEV (reference sequence). The CDR3 region is CASSLEVGGTEAFF. Here the CDR3 DNA reads TGTGCCAGCAGTTTAGAGGTTGGGGGCACTGAAGCTTTCTTT.

The chain carries TRBV9 and TRBJ2-7, with D maybe TRBD2 (5 bases). This CDR3 is 15 amino acids long. V was shortened by 2 bases and J by 6 bases, with 18 bases between the two germline ends. The germline gives CDR1 SGDLS, CDR2 YYNGEE. The CDR3 loop reads CASSVTGVTGGEQYF. CDR3 DNA: TGTGCCAGCAGCGTTACCGGGGTAACTGGTGGCGAGCAGTACTTC.

J is TRBJ2-2 and V is TRBV7-9; D may be TRBD1 (6 bases). The CDR3 consists of 18 residues. The germline V gene encodes CDR1 SEHNR and CDR2 FQNEAQ (reference sequence). Trimming took 2 bases from V and 6 from J, leaving 22 bases between them. The CDR3 DNA reads TGTGCCAGCAGCTTAAGTACCGGACAGAAGGTCACTCCCGGGGAGCTGTTTTTT. Protein: CASSLSTGQKVTPGELFF.

The J gene is TRBJ2-5, the V gene TRBV7-9, with D perhaps being TRBD1 or TRBD2 (6 bases each). V shed 8 bases and J shed 0 bases, with 13 bases lying between them. CDR3 size: 14 residues. Per the germline V gene, CDR1 is SEHNR and CDR2 is FQNEAQ (reference sequence). CDR3 nucleotides: TGTGCCAGCCTAGGGGGGCAGAACCAAGAGACCCAGTACTTC. Protein product: CASLGGQNQETQYF.

This sequence joins TRBV19 and TRBJ1-2; 8 nucleotides line up with TRBD1. The CDR3 is 15 residues long. Germline-derived CDR1 and CDR2 are LNHDA and SQIVND (reference sequence). V dropped 9 bases and J dropped 4; count of bases not matched to a gene: 13. The chain's CDR3 is CASEFWGDRSYGYTF. The CDR3 bases are TGTGCCAGCGAATTCTGGGGGGACAGGTCCTATGGCTACACCTTC.

The rearrangement joins TRBV7-3 to TRBJ2-1, with a possible D match to TRBD1 (6 bases). V lost 5 bases and J 7 bases, leaving 18 bases between the germline ends. The length of the CDR3 is 15 residues. Germline V gene data show CDR1 as SGHTA and CDR2 as FQGTGA. CDR3 sequence (DNA): TGTGCCAGCAGCCCCGGATTGGGACAAGATAATGAGCAGTTCTTC. It yields the protein CASSPGLGQDNEQFF.

J is TRBJ2-5 and V is TRBV28, with D possibly called TRBD1 or TRBD2 (5 bases each). V shed 1 base and J shed 4 bases, with 10 bases lying between them. The CDR3 runs 14 residues. Germline assignment: CDR1 MDHEN and CDR2 SYDVKM. As DNA, the CDR3 is TGTGCCAGCAGTTTATCGGCAGGGAGAGAGACCCAGTACTTC. Protein product: CASSLSAGRETQYF.

The chain joins TRBV16 to TRBJ2-7; TRBD1 matches 9 bases. Trimming cost V 4 bases and J 5 bases; bases outside gene matches: 18. Per germline, CDR1 KGHSY and CDR2 FQNENV. This CDR3 is built from 18 residues. The CDR3 bases are TGTGCCAGCAGCCCGACTTCGAGAACAGGGGGCGATTCGCACGAGCAGTACTTC. Amino acids: CASSPTSRTGGDSHEQYF. Variable domain in full (rest from reference TRBV16 and TRBJ2-7): GEEVAQTPKHLVRGEGQKAKLYCAPIKGHSYVFWYQQVLKNEFKFLISFQNENVFDETGMPKERFSAKCLPNSPCSLEIQATKLEDSAVYFCASSPTSRTGGDSHEQYFGPGTRLTVT.